These T cell receptor beta chains were read from a single sample in a study of memory CD4+ T cells and cytomegalovirus serostatus. Method: immunoSEQ multiplex PCR; TCRdb's copy keeps in-frame clones and lacks some. This sample carries around 57,000 clones, around 80% of them seen once, and the ten largest clones take 0.53%. The sample was memory CD4+ T cells from blood. Receptors were obtained from an adult in good health and CMV-seronegative. Some clones in this sample may be carry-over from other donors' samples. Both conserved end residues are part of each CDR3. A D gene is named only where the DNA matches it firmly. Some rows have no size entry. The others give once, few or many, or a class for an expanded clone.

size: .; D: .; J: TRBJ1-4; V: TRBV19; CDR3: CASSVGNEKLFF; DNA: TGTGCCAGTAGTGTGGGGAATGAAAAACTGTTTTTT
size: .; D: .; J: TRBJ1-2; V: TRBV5-1; CDR3: CASSVTGTVGNGYTF; DNA: TGCGCCAGCAGCGTAACCGGGACGGTGGGGAATGGCTACACCTTC
size: .; D: TRBD2; J: TRBJ2-3; V: TRBV6-5; CDR3: CASWGGGTVTDTQYF; DNA: TGTGCCAGCTGGGGCGGGGGGACCGTCACAGATACGCAGTATTTT
size: few; D: TRBD2; J: TRBJ2-1; V: TRBV11-3; CDR3: CASSPSWISGKAKEQFF; DNA: TGTGCCAGCAGCCCCAGTTGGATTAGCGGGAAAGCGAAAGAGCAGTTCTTC
size: once; D: .; J: TRBJ1-3; V: TRBV6-1; CDR3: CASSDSFSGNTIYF; DNA: TGTGCCAGCAGTGACAGCTTCTCTGGAAACACCATATATTTT
size: .; D: TRBD1; J: TRBJ1-5; V: TRBV12-5; CDR3: CASGLGTGDQPQHF; DNA: TGTGCTAGTGGTTTGGGGACAGGGGATCAGCCCCAGCATTTT
size: .; D: .; J: TRBJ2-7; V: TRBV27; CDR3: CASSQARSSYEQYF; DNA: TGTGCCAGCAGCCAGGCTCGCAGCTCCTACGAGCAGTACTTC
size: .; D: TRBD2; J: TRBJ2-7; V: TRBV7-2; CDR3: CASSSILLAGKNYYEQYF; DNA: TGTGCCAGCAGCTCCATCTTACTAGCGGGTAAAAATTACTACGAGCAGTACTTC
size: once; D: .; J: TRBJ1-2; V: TRBV28; CDR3: CASSLRGGGYGYTF; DNA: TGTGCCAGCAGTTTAAGGGGGGGAGGTTATGGCTACACCTTC
size: once; D: .; J: TRBJ1-2; V: TRBV11-2; CDR3: CASSLGQGWGYTF; DNA: TGTGCCAGCAGCTTAGGGCAGGGATGGGGCTACACCTTC
size: .; D: .; J: TRBJ1-1; V: TRBV30; CDR3: CAWSRGGNTEAFF; DNA: TGTGCCTGGTCCCGGGGAGGGAACACTGAAGCTTTCTTT
size: .; D: TRBD1; J: TRBJ2-6; V: TRBV5-5; CDR3: CASSLVATGHSGANVLTF; DNA: TGTGCCAGCAGCTTGGTGGCGACAGGGCACTCTGGGGCCAACGTCCTGACTTTC